Below, one T cell receptor (beta chain) is given with its context. Its antigen is not identified. This specimen belongs to a study of T cell repertoires in cytomegalovirus infection. Study at large: The public TCR beta signatures pointed to both CMV infection and matching HLA type. General observations from the study: Predominance within the ex vivo response was attributable to HLA-C-restricted CMV-specific TCR beta clonotypes. Summed frequency of shared TCR beta families picked out CMV carriers who also had the relevant HLA.

Germline-derived CDR1 and CDR2 are MDHEN and SYDVKM. V was clipped by 5 bases and J by 5 bases, with 28 bases between them. This CDR3 is 18 amino acids long. TCRdb recomputed calls from the reads with MiXCR, one row per CDR3 protein. This sample has around 740,000 distinct CDR3 sequences, with 35% found just once. The V gene is TRBV28, the J gene TRBJ2-7; D not resolved. This sequence was found in a human donor in good health (CMV status not recorded). Some clones in this sample may be carry-over from other donors' samples. Sequencing used PBMCs. DNA for the CDR3: TGTGCCAGCAGTCCGAATCCGGCGGCGGCCTTGGGAATCCACGAGCAGTACTTC. This translates into CASSPNPAAALGIHEQYF.